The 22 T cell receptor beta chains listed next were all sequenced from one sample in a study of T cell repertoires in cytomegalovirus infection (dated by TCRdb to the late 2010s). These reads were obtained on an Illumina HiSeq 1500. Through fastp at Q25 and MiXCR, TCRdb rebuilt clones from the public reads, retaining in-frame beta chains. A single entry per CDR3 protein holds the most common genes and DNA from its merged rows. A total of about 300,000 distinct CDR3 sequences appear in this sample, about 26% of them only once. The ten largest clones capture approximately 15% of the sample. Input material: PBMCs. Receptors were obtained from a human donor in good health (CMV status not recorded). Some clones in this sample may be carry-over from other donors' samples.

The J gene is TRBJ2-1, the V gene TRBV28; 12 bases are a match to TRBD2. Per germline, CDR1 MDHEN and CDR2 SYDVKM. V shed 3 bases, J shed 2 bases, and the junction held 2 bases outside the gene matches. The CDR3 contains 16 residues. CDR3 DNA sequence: TGTGCCAGCAGTTTCCCTAGCGGGAGGGCCTACAATGAGCAGTTCTTC. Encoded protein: CASSFPSGRAYNEQFF.

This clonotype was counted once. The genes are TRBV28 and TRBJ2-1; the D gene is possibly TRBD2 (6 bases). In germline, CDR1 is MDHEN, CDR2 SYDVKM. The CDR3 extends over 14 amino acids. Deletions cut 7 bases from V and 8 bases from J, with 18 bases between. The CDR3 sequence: CASTSQRDSDEQFF. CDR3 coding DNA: TGTGCCAGCACCAGCCAGAGGGACTCGGATGAGCAGTTCTTC. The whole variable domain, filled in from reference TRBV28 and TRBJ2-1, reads DVKVTQSSRYLVKRTGEKVFLECVQDMDHENMFWYRQDPGLGLRLIYFSYDVKMKEKGDIPEGYSVSREKKERFSLILESASTNQTSMYLCASTSQRDSDEQFFGPGTRLTVL.

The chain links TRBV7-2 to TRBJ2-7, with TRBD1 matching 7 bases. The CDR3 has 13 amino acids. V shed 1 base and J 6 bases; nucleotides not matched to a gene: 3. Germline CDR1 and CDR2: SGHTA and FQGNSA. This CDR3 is CASSLGQGIEQYF. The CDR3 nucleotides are TGTGCCAGCAGCTTAGGACAGGGAATCGAGCAGTACTTC.

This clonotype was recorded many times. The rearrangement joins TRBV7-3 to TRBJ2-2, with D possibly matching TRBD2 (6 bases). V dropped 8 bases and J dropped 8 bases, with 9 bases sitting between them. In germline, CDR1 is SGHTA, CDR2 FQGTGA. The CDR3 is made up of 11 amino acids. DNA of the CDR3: TGTGCCAGCTCCGCGGGGGGGGAGCTGTTTTTT. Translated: CASSAGGELFF.

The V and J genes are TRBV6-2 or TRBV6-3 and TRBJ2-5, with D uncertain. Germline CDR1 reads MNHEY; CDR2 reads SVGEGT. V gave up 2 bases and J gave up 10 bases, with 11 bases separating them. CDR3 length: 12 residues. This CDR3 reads CASSYGPSDQYF. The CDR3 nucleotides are TGTGCCAGCAGTTACGGCCCTTCCGACCAGTACTTC.

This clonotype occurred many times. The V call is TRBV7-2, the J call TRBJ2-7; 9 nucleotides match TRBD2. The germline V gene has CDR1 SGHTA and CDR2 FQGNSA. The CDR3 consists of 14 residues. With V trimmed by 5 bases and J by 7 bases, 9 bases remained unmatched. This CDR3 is CASSPGLASREQYF. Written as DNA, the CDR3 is TGTGCCAGCAGCCCGGGACTAGCCTCACGGGAGCAGTACTTC. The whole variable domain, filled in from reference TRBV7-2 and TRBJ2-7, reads GAGVSQSPSNKVTEKGKDVELRCDPISGHTALYWYRQSLGQGLEFLIYFQGNSAPDKSGLPSDRFSAERTGGSVSTLTIQRTQQEDSAVYLCASSPGLASREQYFGPGTRLTVT.

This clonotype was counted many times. The CDR3 is CASSLTGGLDYGYTF. The CDR3 DNA follows: TGTGCCAGCAGCTTAACAGGGGGACTGGACTATGGCTACACCTTC. The V gene is TRBV7-2, the J gene TRBJ1-2; 8 nucleotides line up with TRBD1. Germline assignment: CDR1 SGHTA and CDR2 FQGNSA. The CDR3 contains 15 residues. V was pared by 2 bases and J by 3 bases, with 5 bases of the junction left unmatched.

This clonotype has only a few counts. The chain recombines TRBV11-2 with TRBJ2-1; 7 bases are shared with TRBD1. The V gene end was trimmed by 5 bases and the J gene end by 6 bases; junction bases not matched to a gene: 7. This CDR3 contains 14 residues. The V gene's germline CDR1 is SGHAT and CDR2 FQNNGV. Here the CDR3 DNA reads TGTGCCAGCAGCACTGACAGGGTGGTCAATGAGCAGTTCTTC. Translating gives CASSTDRVVNEQFF.

Written as DNA, the CDR3 is TGTGCCAGCACATGGACAGGGGACAATGAGCAGTTCTTC. The encoded protein is CASTWTGDNEQFF. The J gene is TRBJ2-1, the V gene TRBV7-2; 9 bases align to TRBD1. Germline CDR1 SGHTA, CDR2 FQGNSA. The CDR3 is made up of 13 amino acids. V trimming: 7 bases; J trimming: 5 bases; junction bases outside the gene matches: 3.

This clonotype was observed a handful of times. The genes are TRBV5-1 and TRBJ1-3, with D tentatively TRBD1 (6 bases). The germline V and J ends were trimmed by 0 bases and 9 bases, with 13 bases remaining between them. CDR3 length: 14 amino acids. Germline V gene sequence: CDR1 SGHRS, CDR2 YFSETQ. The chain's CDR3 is CASSLAGATSTIYF. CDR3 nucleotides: TGCGCCAGCAGCTTGGCAGGGGCGACGAGCACCATATATTTT.

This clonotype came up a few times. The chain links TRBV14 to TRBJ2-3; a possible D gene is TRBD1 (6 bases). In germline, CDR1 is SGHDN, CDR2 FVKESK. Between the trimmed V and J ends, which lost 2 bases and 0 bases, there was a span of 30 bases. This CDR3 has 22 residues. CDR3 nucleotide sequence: TGTGCCAGCAGCCAAAGGTATCAACTCGTGGGGACATCTAGCTTAAGCACAGATACGCAGTATTTT. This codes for CASSQRYQLVGTSSLSTDTQYF.

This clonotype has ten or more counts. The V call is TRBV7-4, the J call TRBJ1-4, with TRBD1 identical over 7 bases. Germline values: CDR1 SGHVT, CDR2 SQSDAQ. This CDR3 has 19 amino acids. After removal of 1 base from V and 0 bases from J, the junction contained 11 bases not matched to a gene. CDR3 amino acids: CASSLVCDRATATNEKLFF. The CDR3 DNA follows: TGTGCCAGCAGCTTAGTGTGTGACAGGGCGACCGCAACTAATGAAAAACTGTTTTTT. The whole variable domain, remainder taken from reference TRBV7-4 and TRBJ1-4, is GAGVSQSPRYKVAKRGRDVALRCDSISGHVTLYWYRQTLGQGSEVLTYSQSDAQRDKSGRPSGRFSAERPERSVSTLKIQRTEQGDSAVYLCASSLVCDRATATNEKLFFGSGTQLSVL.

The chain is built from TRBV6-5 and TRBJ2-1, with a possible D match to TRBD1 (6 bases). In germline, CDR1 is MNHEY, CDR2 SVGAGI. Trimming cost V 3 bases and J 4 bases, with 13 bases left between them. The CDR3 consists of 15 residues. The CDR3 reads CASSYTGFLYNEQFF. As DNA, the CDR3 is TGTGCCAGCAGTTATACAGGGTTTCTGTACAATGAGCAGTTCTTC.

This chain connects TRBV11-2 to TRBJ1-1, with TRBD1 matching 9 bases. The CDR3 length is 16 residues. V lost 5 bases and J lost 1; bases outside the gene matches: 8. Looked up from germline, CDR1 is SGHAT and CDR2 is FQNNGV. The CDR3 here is CASSAGTGQGNTEAFF. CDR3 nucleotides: TGTGCCAGCAGCGCTGGGACAGGGCAAGGGAACACTGAAGCTTTCTTT.

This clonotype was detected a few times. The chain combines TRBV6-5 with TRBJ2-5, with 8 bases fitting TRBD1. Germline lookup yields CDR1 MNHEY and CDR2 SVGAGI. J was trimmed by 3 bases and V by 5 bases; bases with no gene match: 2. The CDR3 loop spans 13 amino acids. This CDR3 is CASSPTGEETQYF. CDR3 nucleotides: TGTGCCAGCAGTCCGACAGGGGAAGAGACCCAGTACTTC.

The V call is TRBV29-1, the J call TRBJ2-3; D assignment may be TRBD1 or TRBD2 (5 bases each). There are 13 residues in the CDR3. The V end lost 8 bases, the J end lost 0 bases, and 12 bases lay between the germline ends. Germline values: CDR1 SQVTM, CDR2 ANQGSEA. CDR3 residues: CSQPGPSTDTQYF. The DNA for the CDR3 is TGCAGCCAACCGGGACCTAGCACAGATACGCAGTATTTT.

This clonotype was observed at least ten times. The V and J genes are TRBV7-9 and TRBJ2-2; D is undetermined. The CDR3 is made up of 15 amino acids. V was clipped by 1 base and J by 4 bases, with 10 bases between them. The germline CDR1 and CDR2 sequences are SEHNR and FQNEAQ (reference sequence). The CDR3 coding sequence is TGTGCCAGCAGCTTAGTCGGAGCGAGCACCGGGGAGCTGTTTTTT. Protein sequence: CASSLVGASTGELFF.

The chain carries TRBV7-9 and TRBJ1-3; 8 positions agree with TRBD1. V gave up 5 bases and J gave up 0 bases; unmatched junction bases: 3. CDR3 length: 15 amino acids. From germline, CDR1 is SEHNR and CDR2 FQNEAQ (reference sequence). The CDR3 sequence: CASSMGTGSGNTIYF. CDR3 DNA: TGTGCCAGCAGCATGGGGACAGGCTCTGGAAACACCATATATTTT.

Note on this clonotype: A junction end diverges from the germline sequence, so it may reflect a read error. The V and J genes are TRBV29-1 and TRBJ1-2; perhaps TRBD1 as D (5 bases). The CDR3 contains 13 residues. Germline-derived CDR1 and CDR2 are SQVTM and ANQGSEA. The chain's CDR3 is CSAPAQGNNGYTF. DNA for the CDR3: TGCAGCGCCCCAGCTCAGGGTAACAATGGCTACACCTTC.

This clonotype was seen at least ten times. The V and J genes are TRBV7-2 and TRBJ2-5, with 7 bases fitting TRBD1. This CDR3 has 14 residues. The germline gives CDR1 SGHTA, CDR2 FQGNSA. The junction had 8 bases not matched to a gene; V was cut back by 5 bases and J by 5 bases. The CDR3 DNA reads TGTGCCAGCAGCCGTAGGGGGCTTTCGGAGACCCAGTACTTC. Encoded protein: CASSRRGLSETQYF.

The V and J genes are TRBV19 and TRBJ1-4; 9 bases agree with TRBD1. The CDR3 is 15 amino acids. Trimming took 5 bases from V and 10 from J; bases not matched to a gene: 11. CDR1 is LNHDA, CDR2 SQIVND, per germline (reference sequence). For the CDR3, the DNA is TGTGCCAGTAGTCGCCCCGGGACAGGGCCCGCAAAACTGTTTTTT. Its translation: CASSRPGTGPAKLFF.

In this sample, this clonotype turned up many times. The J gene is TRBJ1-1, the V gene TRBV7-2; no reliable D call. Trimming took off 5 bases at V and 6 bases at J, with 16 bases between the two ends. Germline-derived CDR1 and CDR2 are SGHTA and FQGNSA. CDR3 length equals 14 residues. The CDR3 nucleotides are TGTGCCAGCAGCCCAAGACCCGGACCCTCTGAAGCTTTCTTT. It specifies CASSPRPGPSEAFF. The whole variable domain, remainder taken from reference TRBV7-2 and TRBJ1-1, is GAGVSQSPSNKVTEKGKDVELRCDPISGHTALYWYRQSLGQGLEFLIYFQGNSAPDKSGLPSDRFSAERTGGSVSTLTIQRTQQEDSAVYLCASSPRPGPSEAFFGQGTRLTVV.